This TCR beta chain emerged from a study of metastatic and nonmetastatic thyroid tumors. The CDR3 is 13 amino acids. Per the original data handling: Building a distant-metastasis classifier for papillary thyroid cancer drew on CDR3 differences across clinicopathological groups. With MiXCR, TCRdb called clones anew from the PCR reads. These V and J calls derive from TCRdb rather than the authors' analysis. The repertoire holds tens of thousands of clones, with 15% to 20% as singletons. Findings of the study overall: Patients with malignant thyroid tumors reportedly had significantly higher TCR beta diversity than those with benign nodules, in blood and tumor.

This clone has a handful of counts. Its antigen is undetermined. The junction shows a germline mismatch at one end, possibly a read error. There were no patients who had received any treatment before thyroid surgery. The receptor was derived from a female donor with papillary thyroid cancer or a benign thyroid nodule (not recorded which). Some clones in this sample may be carry-over from other donors' samples. This sequence joins TRBV12-3 or TRBV12-4 and TRBJ2-7; tentatively, D is TRBD2 (6 bases). Sequenced material: blood. CDR3 DNA sequence: TGTGCCAGCAGTTTCACTTCCCAACGGGAGCATTACTTC. This codes for CASSFTSQREHYF.